Below, one T cell receptor beta chain is given with its context. Its target is not known. This entry belongs to a study of shared clonotypes between healthy human individuals. On the study more broadly: For every donor, three CD4 naive, three CD4 memory, two CD8 naive and one CD8 memory plates were used. Study-level results: Richness estimates generally favored naive over memory subsets. Investigators expected sequencing depth to affect clonotype sharing among donors.

The germline V gene encodes CDR1 MNHNS and CDR2 SASEGT. The CDR3 runs 13 residues. Trimming removed 11 bases from V and 4 bases from J; junction bases left unmatched: 7. Profiled with immunoSEQ multiplex PCR; TCRdb holds only in-frame clones, not every one. Here the sample spans more than 400,000 clones, approximately 95% being singletons. Sequencing was carried out using naive CD4+ T cells sorted from blood. The subset is: CD45RA+ positively selected. This clonotype originated in a woman aged 25-40 years in good health. The chain combines TRBV6-1 with TRBJ2-1; 8 bases are shared with TRBD2. CDR3 sequence (DNA): TGTGCCGGGGCGGGAGGTAATTACAATGAGCAGTTCTTC. Translated, it gives CAGAGGNYNEQFF.